This TCR beta chain was sequenced during a study of cytomegalovirus exposure and HLA in healthy donors. General observations from the study: About 87% or about 30% of the time was how often most TCR beta V segments were productive, according to an earlier analysis. With high specificity and sensitivity, the classifier reportedly diagnosed cytomegalovirus status. Researchers reported in a later analysis that common viral pathogens appeared linked to several top clusters.

Primers included in the PCR were 60 Vbeta and 13 Jbeta primers. Using immunoSEQ multiplex PCR, the repertoire was profiled, and TCRdb retains in-frame clones only, with some absent. Here the sample spans approximately 120,000 clones, 65% to 90% being singletons. On this clone: What it binds is not known.

From germline, CDR1 is SEHNR and CDR2 FQNEAQ (reference sequence). The ends lost 5 bases at V and 4 bases at J; junction bases unmatched: 8. This CDR3 has 16 amino acids. This receptor was identified in a young woman in good health and CMV-seronegative. Sequencing was done on a sample of PBMCs. The chain uses TRBV7-9 and TRBJ2-1; TRBD2 agrees at 10 bases. For the CDR3, the DNA is TGTGCCAGCAGCCGAGCCGGGACTAGCGCGTACAATGAGCAGTTCTTC. This gives the protein CASSRAGTSAYNEQFF. Using reference TRBV7-9 and TRBJ2-1 for the parts outside the CDR3, the full variable domain is DTGVSQNPRHKITKRGQNVTFRCDPISEHNRLYWYRQTLGQGPEFLTYFQNEAQLEKSRLLSDRFSAERPKGSFSTLEIQRTEQGDSAMYLCASSRAGTSAYNEQFFGPGTRLTVL.